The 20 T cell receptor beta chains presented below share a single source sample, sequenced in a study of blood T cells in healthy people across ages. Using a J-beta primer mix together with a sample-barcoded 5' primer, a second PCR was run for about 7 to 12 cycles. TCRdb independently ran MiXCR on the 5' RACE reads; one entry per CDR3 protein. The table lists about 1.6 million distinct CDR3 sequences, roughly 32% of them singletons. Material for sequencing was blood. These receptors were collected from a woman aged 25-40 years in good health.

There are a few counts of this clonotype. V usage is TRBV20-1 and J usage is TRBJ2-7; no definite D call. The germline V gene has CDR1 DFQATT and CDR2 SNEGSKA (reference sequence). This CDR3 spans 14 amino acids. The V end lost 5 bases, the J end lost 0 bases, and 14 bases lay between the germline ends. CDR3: CSADGRLSSYEQYF. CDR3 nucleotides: TGCAGTGCTGACGGCAGGCTGAGCTCCTACGAGCAGTACTTC.

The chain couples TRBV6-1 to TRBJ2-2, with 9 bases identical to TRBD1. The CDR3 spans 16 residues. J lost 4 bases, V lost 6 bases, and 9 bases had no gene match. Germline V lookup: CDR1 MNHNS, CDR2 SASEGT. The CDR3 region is CASRLLQGAVTGELFF. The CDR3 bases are TGTGCCAGCAGGCTACTACAGGGGGCCGTCACCGGGGAGCTGTTTTTT.

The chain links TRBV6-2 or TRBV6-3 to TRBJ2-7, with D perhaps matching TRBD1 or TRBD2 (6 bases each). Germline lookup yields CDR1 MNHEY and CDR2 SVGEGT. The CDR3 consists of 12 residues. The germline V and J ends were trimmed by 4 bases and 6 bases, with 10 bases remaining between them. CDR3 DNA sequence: TGTGCCAGCAGTTCACAGGGACTCGAGCAGTACTTC. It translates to CASSSQGLEQYF.

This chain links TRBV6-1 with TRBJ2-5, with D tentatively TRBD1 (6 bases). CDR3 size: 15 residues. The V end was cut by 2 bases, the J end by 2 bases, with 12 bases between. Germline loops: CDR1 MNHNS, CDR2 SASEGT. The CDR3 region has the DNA TGTGCCAGCAGTGAAATTTACAGGGTACAAGAGACCCAGTACTTC. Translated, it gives CASSEIYRVQETQYF.

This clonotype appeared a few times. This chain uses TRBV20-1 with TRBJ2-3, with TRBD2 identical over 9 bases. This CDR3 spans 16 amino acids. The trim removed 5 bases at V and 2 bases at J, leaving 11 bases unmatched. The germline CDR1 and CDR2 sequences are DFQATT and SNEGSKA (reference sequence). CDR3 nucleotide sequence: TGCAGTGCTTCCACCACCGGCGGGAGGGCCACAGATACGCAGTATTTT. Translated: CSASTTGGRATDTQYF.

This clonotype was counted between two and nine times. The CDR3, as DNA: TGTGCCAGCAGCTTAGCCGGCTACCGTGAGCAGTTCTTC. As protein: CASSLAGYREQFF. The gene calls are TRBV7-8 and TRBJ2-1; D unresolved. This CDR3 spans 13 amino acids. Germline CDR1 is SGHVS and CDR2 is FQNEAQ. V lost 0 bases, J lost 9 bases, and 9 bases lay in between.

The chain's CDR3 is CASSYQREAGELFF. The CDR3 DNA is TGTGCCAGCAGTTACCAGCGGGAGGCCGGGGAGCTGTTTTTT. The chain employs TRBV6-5 and TRBJ2-2, with 9 bases identical to TRBD2. Germline V lookup: CDR1 MNHEY, CDR2 SVGAGI. The CDR3 sequence is 14 residues long. V lost 2 bases and J lost 6; bases outside the gene matches: 1.

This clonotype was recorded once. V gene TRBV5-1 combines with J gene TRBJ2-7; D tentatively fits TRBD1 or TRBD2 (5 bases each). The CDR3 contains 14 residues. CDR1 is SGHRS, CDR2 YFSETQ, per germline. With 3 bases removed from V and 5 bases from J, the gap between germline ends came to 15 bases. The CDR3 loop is CASSWGKEADEQYF. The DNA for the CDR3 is TGCGCCAGCAGCTGGGGGAAAGAGGCGGACGAGCAGTACTTC.

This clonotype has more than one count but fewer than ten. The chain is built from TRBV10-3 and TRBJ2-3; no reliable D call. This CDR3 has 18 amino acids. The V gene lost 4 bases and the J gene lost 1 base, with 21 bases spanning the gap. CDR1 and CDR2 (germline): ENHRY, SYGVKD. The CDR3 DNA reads TGTGCCATCAGTGCTAAAAACAAGGCTCCTGGGGGCACAGATACGCAGTATTTT. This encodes CAISAKNKAPGGTDTQYF.

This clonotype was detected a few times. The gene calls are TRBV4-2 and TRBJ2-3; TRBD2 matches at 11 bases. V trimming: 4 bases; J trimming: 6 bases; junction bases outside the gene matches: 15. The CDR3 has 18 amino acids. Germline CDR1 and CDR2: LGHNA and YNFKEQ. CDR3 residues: CASSPLAGGGGAQDTQYF. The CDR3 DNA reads TGTGCCAGCAGCCCTCTAGCGGGGGGCGGGGGGGCCCAGGATACGCAGTATTTT.

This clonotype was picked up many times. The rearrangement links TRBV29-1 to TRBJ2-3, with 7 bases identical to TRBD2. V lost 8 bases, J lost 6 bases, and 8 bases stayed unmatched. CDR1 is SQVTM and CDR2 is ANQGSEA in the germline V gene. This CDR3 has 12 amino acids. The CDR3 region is CSTGLLGDTQYF. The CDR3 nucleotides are TGCAGCACGGGACTACTCGGGGATACGCAGTATTTT.

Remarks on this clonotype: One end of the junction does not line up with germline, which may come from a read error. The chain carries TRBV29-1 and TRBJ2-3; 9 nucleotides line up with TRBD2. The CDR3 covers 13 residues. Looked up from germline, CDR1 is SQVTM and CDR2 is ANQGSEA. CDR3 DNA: TGCAGCGTAAGCGGGGGGTCTACAGATACGCCGTATTTT. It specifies CSVSGGSTDTPYF.

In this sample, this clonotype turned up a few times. CDR3 in DNA: TGTGCCAGCAGCTACCGACAGGGATATGGCAATGAGCAGTTCTTC. Translating gives CASSYRQGYGNEQFF. The chain combines TRBV7-3 with TRBJ2-1, with 7 positions matching TRBD1. This CDR3 is 15 amino acids long. V gave up 4 bases and J gave up 6 bases; unmatched junction bases: 9. CDR1 SGHTA and CDR2 FQGTGA come from the germline V gene.

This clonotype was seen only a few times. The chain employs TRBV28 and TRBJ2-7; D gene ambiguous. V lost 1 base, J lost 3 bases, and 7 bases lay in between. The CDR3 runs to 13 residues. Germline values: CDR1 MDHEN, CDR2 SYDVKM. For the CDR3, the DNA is TGTGCCAGCAGTTTATTAGGTTACTACGAGCAGTACTTC. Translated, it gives CASSLLGYYEQYF.

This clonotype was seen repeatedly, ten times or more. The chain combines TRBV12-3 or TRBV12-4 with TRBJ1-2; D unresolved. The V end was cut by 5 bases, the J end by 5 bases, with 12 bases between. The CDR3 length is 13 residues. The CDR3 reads CASSPDMQYGYTF. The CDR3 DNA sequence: TGTGCCAGCAGTCCAGACATGCAGTATGGCTACACCTTC.

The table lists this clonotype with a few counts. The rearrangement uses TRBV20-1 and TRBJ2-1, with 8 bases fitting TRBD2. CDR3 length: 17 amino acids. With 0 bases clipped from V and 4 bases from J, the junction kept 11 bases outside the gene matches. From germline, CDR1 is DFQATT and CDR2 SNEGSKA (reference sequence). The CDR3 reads CSARDSLLAGHYNEQFF. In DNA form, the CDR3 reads TGCAGTGCTAGAGATTCGTTGCTAGCGGGCCATTACAATGAGCAGTTCTTC.

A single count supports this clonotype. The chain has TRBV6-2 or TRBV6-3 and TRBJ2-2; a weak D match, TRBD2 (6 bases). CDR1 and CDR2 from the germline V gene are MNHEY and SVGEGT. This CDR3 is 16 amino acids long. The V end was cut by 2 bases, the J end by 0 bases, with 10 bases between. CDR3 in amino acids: CASSYGRDPNTGELFF. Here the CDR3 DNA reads TGTGCCAGCAGTTACGGGCGGGACCCGAACACCGGGGAGCTGTTTTTT.

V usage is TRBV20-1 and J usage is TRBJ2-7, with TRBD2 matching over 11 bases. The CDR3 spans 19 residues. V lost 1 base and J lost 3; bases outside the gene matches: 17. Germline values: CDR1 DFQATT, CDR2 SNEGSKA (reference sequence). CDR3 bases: TGCAGTGCTAGAGGCAAACTAGCGGGAGTAACTACCCCTTTCTACGAGCAGTACTTC. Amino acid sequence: CSARGKLAGVTTPFYEQYF.

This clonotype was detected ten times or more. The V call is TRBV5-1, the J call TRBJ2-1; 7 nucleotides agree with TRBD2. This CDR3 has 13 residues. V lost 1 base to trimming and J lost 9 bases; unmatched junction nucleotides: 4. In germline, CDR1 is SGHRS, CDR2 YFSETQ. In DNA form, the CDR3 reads TGCGCCAGCAGCTTGCGGGGCGGGGGTGAGCAGTTCTTC. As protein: CASSLRGGGEQFF. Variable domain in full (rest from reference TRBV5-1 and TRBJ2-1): KAGVTQTPRYLIKTRGQQVTLSCSPISGHRSVSWYQQTPGQGLQFLFEYFSETQRNKGNFPGRFSGRQFSNSRSEMNVSTLELGDSALYLCASSLRGGGEQFFGPGTRLTVL.

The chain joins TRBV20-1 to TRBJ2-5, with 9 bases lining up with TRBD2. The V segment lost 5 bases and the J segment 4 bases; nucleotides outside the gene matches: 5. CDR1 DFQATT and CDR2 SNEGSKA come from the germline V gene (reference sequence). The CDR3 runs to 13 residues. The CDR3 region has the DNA TGCAGTGCTGTAGCGGGAGAGGTAGAGACCCAGTACTTC. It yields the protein CSAVAGEVETQYF.